These 32 T cell receptor beta chains were sequenced from one sample in a study of T cell responses to AZD1222 COVID-19 vaccine. Data came from immunoSEQ multiplex PCR; TCRdb stores just in-frame clones and leaves some out. The sample has approximately 190,000 clones, under 95% seen once. Sequences were derived from peripheral blood, sampled on day 0 of AZD1222 vaccination. These receptors all stem from an adult in good health.

This clone was seen once. The chain is built from TRBV10-1 and TRBJ1-1, with D possibly being TRBD1 (6 bases). V dropped 5 bases and J dropped 3 bases, with 10 bases sitting between them. The CDR3 totals 13 residues. Looked up from germline, CDR1 is WNHNN and CDR2 is SYGVQD (reference sequence). The CDR3 DNA follows: TGCGCCAGCAGTACCAGGGGCGACACTGAAGCTTTCTTT. It codes for CASSTRGDTEAFF.

This rearrangement joins TRBV28 to TRBJ1-2; 7 bases align to TRBD1. The CDR3 covers 15 residues. The V segment lost 7 bases and the J segment 4 bases; nucleotides outside the gene matches: 12. Germline CDR1 is MDHEN and CDR2 is SYDVKM. The CDR3 is CASNSLGTEAYGYTF. The CDR3 region has the DNA TGTGCCAGCAATTCCCTCGGGACAGAAGCCTATGGCTACACCTTC.

This clone has just a few counts. This chain joins TRBV3-1 (or the pseudogene TRBV3-2) and TRBJ1-1; D possibly corresponds to TRBD1 (6 bases). Trimming pared 1 base from V and 4 bases from J, leaving 13 bases between. CDR3 length equals 15 residues. The germline gives CDR1 LGHDT, CDR2 YNNKEL (reference sequence). Written as DNA, the CDR3 is TGTGCCAGCAGCCAAGTCCCAGGGGTGGGCACTGAAGCTTTCTTT. This codes for CASSQVPGVGTEAFF.

The sample holds one count of this clone. The gene calls are TRBV9 and TRBJ2-6; TRBD2 is a possible D gene (7 bases). The V gene lost 10 bases and the J gene lost 4 bases, with 27 bases spanning the gap. Germline lookup yields CDR1 SGDLS and CDR2 YYNGEE. CDR3 length: 18 residues. In nucleotides, the CDR3 is TGTGCCCGCTGGGGTGGGGGGGCGGGCGGGGTGGGGGCCAACGTCCTGACTTTC. As protein: CARWGGGAGGVGANVLTF.

This chain joins TRBV5-6 and TRBJ1-2, with TRBD1 matching over 8 bases. After removal of 2 bases from V and 4 bases from J, the junction contained 4 bases not matched to a gene. CDR1 SGHDT and CDR2 YYEEEE come from the germline V gene. The CDR3 spans 14 residues. CDR3 region: CASSFWDRSYGYTF. In DNA form, the CDR3 reads TGTGCCAGCAGCTTTTGGGACAGGTCCTATGGCTACACCTTC.

The rearrangement uses TRBV4-3 and TRBJ2-6; D tentatively reads TRBD1 or TRBD2 (6 bases each). This CDR3 has 16 residues. The germline V gene has CDR1 LGHNA and CDR2 YSLEER. The V gene lost 0 bases and the J gene lost 3 bases, with 9 bases spanning the gap. This CDR3 reads CASSQDRGVGANVLTF. CDR3 in DNA: TGCGCCAGCAGCCAAGATAGGGGGGTTGGGGCCAACGTCCTGACTTTC.

This rearrangement joins TRBV2 to TRBJ2-6; possibly TRBD2 for D (6 bases). V dropped 6 bases and J dropped 4 bases, with 22 bases sitting between them. This CDR3 is 18 amino acids long. CDR1 SNHLY and CDR2 FYNNEI come from the germline V gene. The CDR3 is CASRPPGQSGGGANVLTF. The CDR3 DNA sequence: TGTGCCAGCAGACCCCCCGGGCAGTCCGGAGGGGGGGCCAACGTCCTGACTTTC.

This sequence joins TRBV14 and TRBJ2-1, with 10 nucleotides matching TRBD1. Germline CDR1 is SGHDN and CDR2 is FVKESK. The CDR3 length is 16 residues. With 4 bases clipped from V and 6 bases from J, the junction kept 9 bases outside the gene matches. CDR3 coding DNA: TGTGCCAGCAGCCGCCTGGGGGACAGGGGATCCAATGAGCAGTTCTTC. It is translated as CASSRLGDRGSNEQFF.

The rearrangement links TRBV10-3 to TRBJ2-3; 7 bases line up with TRBD1. Looked up from germline, CDR1 is ENHRY and CDR2 is SYGVKD. This CDR3 is 17 amino acids long. The V gene end was trimmed by 2 bases and the J gene end by 0 bases; junction bases not matched to a gene: 8. As DNA, the CDR3 is TGTGCCATCAGTGAGCCAAAGACAGGGTATAGCACAGATACGCAGTATTTT. Encoded protein: CAISEPKTGYSTDTQYF.

The chain recombines TRBV19 with TRBJ1-6, with TRBD1 matching 9 bases. Germline V gene sequence: CDR1 LNHDA, CDR2 SQIVND (reference sequence). V dropped 8 bases and J dropped 8; count of bases not matched to a gene: 4. The CDR3 is made up of 13 amino acids. This chain's CDR3 is CASGQGTHSPLHF. The CDR3 nucleotides are TGTGCCAGTGGACAGGGGACGCATTCACCCCTCCACTTT.

V and J are TRBV18 and TRBJ2-1; 8 bases agree with TRBD1. The V and J ends lost 3 bases and 2 bases, in that order; junction bases with no gene match: 3. The CDR3 covers 15 residues. The V gene's germline CDR1 is KGHSH and CDR2 LQKENI. DNA of the CDR3: TGTGCCAGCTCACCTGGACAGGGTACCTACAATGAGCAGTTCTTC. This sequence encodes CASSPGQGTYNEQFF.

The chain uses TRBV6-1 and TRBJ1-6; 7 nucleotides align to TRBD1. The CDR3 has 16 residues. With 4 bases clipped from V and 7 bases from J, the junction kept 10 bases outside the gene matches. The germline V gene has CDR1 MNHNS and CDR2 SASEGT. The CDR3, as DNA: TGTGCCAGCAGTGCTACAGGGGCAGGGGTGAATTCACCCCTCCACTTT. Protein product: CASSATGAGVNSPLHF.

The V call is TRBV27, the J call TRBJ1-1; unclear D gene. From germline, CDR1 is MNHEY and CDR2 SMNVEV (reference sequence). Trimming removed 9 bases from V and 0 bases from J, with 17 bases in between. The CDR3 is made up of 15 amino acids. CDR3 sequence reads: CASRGGIRMNTEAFF. CDR3 coding DNA: TGTGCCAGTCGGGGAGGGATCAGGATGAACACTGAAGCTTTCTTT.

The chain couples TRBV2 to TRBJ2-5; possibly TRBD1 for D (5 bases). The germline V gene has CDR1 SNHLY and CDR2 FYNNEI. With 7 bases removed from V and 5 bases from J, the gap between germline ends came to 14 bases. The length of the CDR3 is 13 residues. The CDR3 DNA sequence: TGTGCCAGCATATTAGGGGCCGTGGAGACCCAGTACTTC. This sequence encodes CASILGAVETQYF.

This rearrangement joins TRBV19 to TRBJ1-4; D gene uncertain. Trimming pared 4 bases from V and 3 bases from J, leaving 18 bases between. This CDR3 is built from 17 residues. Germline lookup yields CDR1 LNHDA and CDR2 SQIVND (reference sequence). The CDR3 loop reads CASSKSGSAGANEKLFF. CDR3 nucleotide sequence: TGTGCCAGTAGTAAGAGCGGCTCGGCCGGAGCTAATGAAAAACTGTTTTTT.

The chain has TRBV7-2 and TRBJ2-1; 7 positions match TRBD1. CDR3 length: 14 residues. Germline CDR1 reads SGHTA; CDR2 reads FQGNSA. The V and J ends lost 2 bases and 12 bases, in that order; junction bases with no gene match: 10. CDR3 in amino acids: CASSLRQGSVVQFF. The CDR3 DNA reads TGTGCCAGCAGCTTACGACAGGGTAGTGTGGTGCAGTTCTTC.

The J gene is TRBJ1-5, the V gene TRBV5-5; perhaps TRBD1 as D (6 bases). The CDR3 has 16 residues. Trimming shortened V by 4 bases and J by 0 bases, and 14 bases separated the two germline ends. CDR1 and CDR2 from the germline V gene are SGHKS and YYEKEE (reference sequence). CDR3 DNA: TGTGCCAGCAGCCCCTCGACAGGAACTAGCAATCAGCCCCAGCATTTT. This sequence encodes CASSPSTGTSNQPQHF.

V gene TRBV6-2 or TRBV6-3 combines with J gene TRBJ1-1; TRBD1 matches at 9 bases. Trimming at V came to 2 bases and at J to 1 base, leaving 2 bases not matched to a gene. CDR1 is MNHEY, CDR2 SVGEGT, per germline. The CDR3 sequence is 15 residues long. In DNA form, the CDR3 reads TGTGCCAGCAGTTACCCGGGACAGGGGAACACTGAAGCTTTCTTT. It codes for CASSYPGQGNTEAFF.

This chain joins TRBV28 and TRBJ1-1; 8 positions match TRBD1. CDR1 and CDR2 from the germline V gene are MDHEN and SYDVKM. Trimming cost V 8 bases and J 6 bases; bases outside gene matches: 14. The CDR3 contains 15 residues. Here the CDR3 reads CASRPYGQGRAEAFF. The CDR3 DNA is TGTGCCAGCCGCCCCTACGGACAGGGTAGGGCTGAAGCTTTCTTT. The full variable domain, in which reference TRBV28 and TRBJ1-1 provide the parts outside the CDR3, is DVKVTQSSRYLVKRTGEKVFLECVQDMDHENMFWYRQDPGLGLRLIYFSYDVKMKEKGDIPEGYSVSREKKERFSLILESASTNQTSMYLCASRPYGQGRAEAFFGQGTRLTVV.

The chain carries TRBV5-6 and TRBJ2-1; 10 nucleotides match TRBD1. Trimming removed 0 bases from V and 7 bases from J; junction bases left unmatched: 10. CDR1 is SGHDT and CDR2 is YYEEEE in the germline V gene. CDR3 size: 17 residues. Written as DNA, the CDR3 is TGTGCCAGCAGCTTGGAGTCGTGGACAGGGGGAGGGAATGAGCAGTTCTTC. Translating it yields CASSLESWTGGGNEQFF.

This sequence joins TRBV9 and TRBJ2-7; 11 bases are a match to TRBD2. Per germline, CDR1 SGDLS and CDR2 YYNGEE. CDR3 size: 18 residues. V lost 0 bases and J lost 6; bases outside the gene matches: 14. The CDR3 region is CASSVDPSGRPLSGEQYF. The CDR3 DNA sequence: TGTGCCAGCAGCGTAGATCCTAGCGGGAGGCCCCTATCAGGCGAGCAGTACTTC.

This chain uses TRBV7-9 with TRBJ2-4, with 7 bases lining up with TRBD1. The germline CDR1 and CDR2 sequences are SEHNR and FQNEAQ (reference sequence). The CDR3 contains 19 residues. The trim removed 1 base at V and 0 bases at J, leaving 12 bases unmatched. For the CDR3, the DNA is TGTGCCAGCAGCTTAGAAACAGGGGTTTCCTACTTAGCCAAAAACATTCAGTACTTC. Its protein is CASSLETGVSYLAKNIQYF.

The CDR3 protein is CASRNSGRRINEQFF. Written as DNA, the CDR3 is TGTGCCAGCAGGAACAGCGGCCGAAGAATCAATGAGCAGTTCTTC. The rearrangement uses TRBV7-9 and TRBJ2-1, with a possible D match to TRBD2 (5 bases). Germline CDR1 and CDR2: SEHNR and FQNEAQ (reference sequence). The CDR3 is 15 amino acids. Trimming took off 6 bases at V and 6 bases at J, with 18 bases between the two ends.

This chain links TRBV12-3 or TRBV12-4 with TRBJ1-4; D not certain. Trimming stripped 6 bases from V and 8 bases from J, with 10 bases between. The CDR3 loop spans 12 amino acids. The CDR3 region is CASRLAGEKLFF. As DNA, the CDR3 is TGTGCCAGCAGGCTCGCTGGGGAAAAACTGTTTTTT.

The chain is built from TRBV7-2 and TRBJ1-5; TRBD1 might be the D (5 bases). This CDR3 contains 14 residues. Trimming pared 3 bases from V and 4 bases from J, leaving 10 bases between. CDR1 SGHTA and CDR2 FQGNSA come from the germline V gene. CDR3 nucleotides: TGTGCCAGCAGCTTGTCGGGGGTAAATCAGCCCCAGCATTTT. Its translation: CASSLSGVNQPQHF.

Only one count was recorded for this clone. V usage is TRBV13 and J usage is TRBJ2-3; D may be TRBD2 (5 bases). The CDR3 is 16 amino acids. The V gene's germline CDR1 is PRHDT and CDR2 FYEKMQ (reference sequence). V shed 0 bases and J shed 6 bases, with 16 bases lying between them. CDR3 loop: CASSLGRRAVGDTQYF. The CDR3, as DNA: TGTGCCAGCAGCTTAGGTCGGCGGGCCGTAGGGGATACGCAGTATTTT.

The chain has TRBV28 and TRBJ2-3, with TRBD1 as a possible D gene (6 bases). The V and J ends lost 2 bases and 6 bases respectively, with 15 bases between them. The CDR3 covers 15 residues. Germline V lookup: CDR1 MDHEN, CDR2 SYDVKM. CDR3 in amino acids: CASSLAQGAYDTQYF. CDR3 bases: TGTGCCAGCAGTTTAGCACAGGGAGCATACGATACGCAGTATTTT. Variable domain in full (rest from reference TRBV28 and TRBJ2-3): DVKVTQSSRYLVKRTGEKVFLECVQDMDHENMFWYRQDPGLGLRLIYFSYDVKMKEKGDIPEGYSVSREKKERFSLILESASTNQTSMYLCASSLAQGAYDTQYFGPGTRLTVL.

V gene TRBV18 combines with J gene TRBJ2-6; D remains ambiguous. This CDR3 comprises 18 residues. The V end was cut by 1 base, the J end by 0 bases, with 13 bases between. Looked up from germline, CDR1 is KGHSH and CDR2 is LQKENI. CDR3 nucleotide sequence: TGTGCCAGCTCACCACTCACGGGTCCAGGCTCTGGGGCCAACGTCCTGACTTTC. It encodes CASSPLTGPGSGANVLTF. Complete variable domain (other parts from reference TRBV18 and TRBJ2-6): NAGVMQNPRHLVRRRGQEARLRCSPMKGHSHVYWYRQLPEEGLKFMVYLQKENIIDESGMPKERFSAEFPKEGPSILRIQQVVRGDSAAYFCASSPLTGPGSGANVLTFGAGSRLTVL.

This chain connects TRBV29-1 to TRBJ2-7; TRBD2 matches 8 bases. The CDR3 is 13 residues long. Germline V gene data show CDR1 as SQVTM and CDR2 as ANQGSEA. The V and J ends lost 4 bases and 3 bases, in that order; junction bases with no gene match: 5. CDR3 nucleotide sequence: TGCAGCGTTGCAGCGGGGGCCCACTACGAGCAGTACTTC. Its translation: CSVAAGAHYEQYF.

This clone was detected many times. V and J are TRBV5-8 and TRBJ1-2; tentative D call: TRBD1 (5 bases). The CDR3 has 13 residues. CDR1 is SGHTS, CDR2 YDEGEE, per germline. The V end lost 1 base, the J end lost 10 bases, and 14 bases lay between the germline ends. The CDR3 nucleotides read TGTGCCAGCAGCTTGCGGGGGGTTAGTTTCTACACCTTC. Protein product: CASSLRGVSFYTF.

This clone was detected once. V usage is TRBV7-2 and J usage is TRBJ2-5, with D unresolved. V lost 1 base and J lost 1, with 10 bases in between. The length of the CDR3 is 15 residues. The germline CDR1 and CDR2 sequences are SGHTA and FQGNSA. This CDR3 is CASSLGPTAQETQYF. In DNA, the CDR3 is TGTGCCAGCAGCTTAGGACCCACGGCCCAAGAGACCCAGTACTTC.

The rearrangement joins TRBV2 to TRBJ1-5; possible D gene TRBD1, 5 bases. This CDR3 region has 15 residues. V was shortened by 8 bases and J by 4 bases, with 18 bases between the two germline ends. Germline CDR1 and CDR2: SNHLY and FYNNEI. CDR3 bases: TGTGCCAGCCTCGGTGTAGAGGGGCGGAATCAGCCCCAGCATTTT. This translates into CASLGVEGRNQPQHF.